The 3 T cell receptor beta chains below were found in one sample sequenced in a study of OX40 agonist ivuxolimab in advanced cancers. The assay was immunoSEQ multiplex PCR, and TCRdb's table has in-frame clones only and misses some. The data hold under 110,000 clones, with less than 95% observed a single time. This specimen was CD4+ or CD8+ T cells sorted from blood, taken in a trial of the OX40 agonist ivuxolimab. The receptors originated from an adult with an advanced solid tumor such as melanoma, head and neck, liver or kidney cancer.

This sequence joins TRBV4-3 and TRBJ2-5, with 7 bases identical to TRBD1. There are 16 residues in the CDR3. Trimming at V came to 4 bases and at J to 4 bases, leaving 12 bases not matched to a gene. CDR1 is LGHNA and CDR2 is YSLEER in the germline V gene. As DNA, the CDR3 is TGCGCCAGCAGCCGGGACGGGACAAGGACAGGAGAGACCCAGTACTTC. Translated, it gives CASSRDGTRTGETQYF.

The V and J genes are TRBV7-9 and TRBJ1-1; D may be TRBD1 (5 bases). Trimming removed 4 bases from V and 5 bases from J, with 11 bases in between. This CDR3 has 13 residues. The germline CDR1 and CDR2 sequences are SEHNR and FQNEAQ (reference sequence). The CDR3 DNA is TGTGCCAGCAGCTCTTACCAGGGAACTGAAGCTTTCTTT. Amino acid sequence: CASSSYQGTEAFF.

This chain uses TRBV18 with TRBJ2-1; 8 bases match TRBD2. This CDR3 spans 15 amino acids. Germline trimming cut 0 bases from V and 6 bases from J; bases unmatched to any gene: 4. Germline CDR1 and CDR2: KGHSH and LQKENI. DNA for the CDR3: TGTGCCAGCTCACCACCGACGGGGGGGCGCAATGAGCAGTTCTTC. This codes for CASSPPTGGRNEQFF.